Following are 30 T cell receptor beta chains from one sample sequenced in a study of long-term antiretroviral therapy in people with HIV. immunoSEQ v3.0 was run at survey level. The data were produced by immunoSEQ multiplex PCR, yet TCRdb's version contains in-frame clones alone and is incomplete. The sample shows about 25,000 clones, around 77% of them seen only once. Specimen: unsorted PBMCs, collected 2.1 years after starting antiretroviral therapy. These receptor sequences come from a man aged 25 to 40 with HIV.

The table lists this clone with a few counts. The chain employs TRBV5-4 and TRBJ1-1, with D maybe TRBD1 (6 bases). Germline V gives CDR1 SGHNT, CDR2 YYREEE (reference sequence). The CDR3 is 13 residues long. Between the trimmed V and J ends, which lost 4 bases and 1 base, there was a span of 8 bases. The CDR3 loop is CASSRRGNTEAFF. DNA of the CDR3: TGTGCCAGCAGCCGCAGGGGGAACACTGAAGCTTTCTTT.

The rearrangement joins TRBV14 to TRBJ1-6; TRBD1 agrees at 7 bases. V lost 2 bases and J lost 7; bases outside the gene matches: 11. The CDR3 runs 17 residues. Germline assignment: CDR1 SGHDN and CDR2 FVKESK. CDR3 in DNA: TGTGCCAGCAGCCAACTAAGGGGGCGGATTTCGAATTCACCCCTCCACTTT. Protein sequence: CASSQLRGRISNSPLHF.

This chain joins TRBV10-1 and TRBJ2-7, with TRBD1 identical over 8 bases. The CDR3 totals 12 residues. V was clipped by 4 bases and J by 5 bases; unmatched bases: 1. Germline CDR1 reads WNHNN; CDR2 reads SYGVQD (reference sequence). The CDR3 bases are TGCGCCAGCAGTGGGACAGGGAACGAGCAGTACTTC. It codes for CASSGTGNEQYF.

The chain is built from TRBV9 and TRBJ1-6; 9 bases match TRBD1. The CDR3 runs to 14 residues. Trimming at V came to 4 bases and at J to 10 bases, leaving 6 bases not matched to a gene. Germline CDR1 SGDLS, CDR2 YYNGEE. The CDR3 loop reads CASSLGQGYSPLHF. The CDR3 DNA sequence: TGTGCCAGCAGCCTAGGACAGGGGTACTCACCCCTCCACTTT.

The gene calls are TRBV15 and TRBJ2-7; D could derive from TRBD1 or TRBD2 (5 bases each). The CDR3 consists of 11 residues. V was shortened by 3 bases and J by 9 bases, with 9 bases between the two germline ends. Germline CDR1 LNHNV, CDR2 YYDKDF (reference sequence). The CDR3 here is CATSSSRGQYF. CDR3 sequence (DNA): TGTGCCACCAGCAGTTCGAGGGGGCAGTACTTC.

J is TRBJ2-5 and V is TRBV5-4, with D perhaps TRBD2 (5 bases). V dropped 4 bases and J dropped 0 bases, with 7 bases sitting between them. The germline V gene has CDR1 SGHNT and CDR2 YYREEE (reference sequence). This CDR3 is 13 amino acids long. The CDR3 is CASSPDYQETQYF. For the CDR3, the DNA is TGTGCCAGCAGCCCGGACTACCAAGAGACCCAGTACTTC.

The rearrangement links TRBV7-9 to TRBJ2-3, with 10 bases fitting TRBD2. CDR3 length: 17 residues. The V gene end was trimmed by 3 bases and the J gene end by 5 bases; junction bases not matched to a gene: 11. CDR1 SEHNR and CDR2 FQNEAQ come from the germline V gene (reference sequence). In DNA, the CDR3 is TGTGCCAGCAGCTTTCTAGCGGGAGTCGGCGGGCTAGATACGCAGTATTTT. Its protein product is CASSFLAGVGGLDTQYF. Supplemented by reference TRBV7-9 and TRBJ2-3, the full variable domain reads DTGVSQNPRHKITKRGQNVTFRCDPISEHNRLYWYRQTLGQGPEFLTYFQNEAQLEKSRLLSDRFSAERPKGSFSTLEIQRTEQGDSAMYLCASSFLAGVGGLDTQYFGPGTRLTVL.

The V gene is TRBV28, the J gene TRBJ1-3, with 7 positions matching TRBD1. Per the germline V gene, CDR1 is MDHEN and CDR2 is SYDVKM. This CDR3 has 14 amino acids. V shed 5 bases, J shed 1 base, and the junction held 2 bases outside the gene matches. CDR3 coding DNA: TGTGCCAGCAGTGCCAGGGGGTCTGGAAACACCATATATTTT. Amino acids: CASSARGSGNTIYF.

This clone was seen just once. J is TRBJ2-2 and V is TRBV6-1, with D unclear. CDR1 MNHNS and CDR2 SASEGT come from the germline V gene. CDR3 length: 13 residues. Trimming stripped 4 bases from V and 2 bases from J, with 5 bases between. This CDR3 is CASSGENTGELFF. The CDR3 DNA sequence: TGTGCCAGCAGTGGAGAAAACACCGGGGAGCTGTTTTTT.

This clone turned up a few times. The chain recombines TRBV5-8 with TRBJ2-7, with D unresolved. Between the trimmed V and J ends, which lost 3 bases and 2 bases, there was a span of 0 bases. Germline lookup yields CDR1 SGHTS and CDR2 YDEGEE. CDR3 length equals 10 residues. CDR3 sequence (DNA): TGTGCCAGCAGCTCCTACGAGCAGTACTTC. Translation gives CASSSYEQYF.

The CDR3 bases are TGTGCCAGCAGTTCGGAGGCGGCTAATGAAAAACTGTTTTTT. This translates into CASSSEAANEKLFF. The chain uses TRBV7-2 and TRBJ1-4; D is uncertain. The length of the CDR3 is 14 residues. V gave up 6 bases and J gave up 3 bases, with 11 bases separating them. Germline assignment: CDR1 SGHTA and CDR2 FQGNSA. Based on the CDR3 plus reference TRBV7-2 and TRBJ1-4, the full variable domain is GAGVSQSPSNKVTEKGKDVELRCDPISGHTALYWYRQSLGQGLEFLIYFQGNSAPDKSGLPSDRFSAERTGGSVSTLTIQRTQQEDSAVYLCASSSEAANEKLFFGSGTQLSVL.

The V call is TRBV9, the J call TRBJ2-7, with unresolved D. V was trimmed by 4 bases and J by 4 bases, leaving 15 bases between them. This CDR3 is 14 amino acids long. Germline CDR1 reads SGDLS; CDR2 reads YYNGEE. CDR3 in amino acids: CASSITPNGYEQYF. The CDR3 nucleotides are TGTGCCAGCAGCATTACCCCGAATGGGTACGAGCAGTACTTC.

The chain links TRBV4-3 to TRBJ2-3; no clear D gene. The ends were cut back, 4 bases at V and 0 bases at J, with 11 bases in the middle. Germline values: CDR1 LGHNA, CDR2 YSLEER. The CDR3 is made up of 15 amino acids. CDR3 region: CASSPRTISTDTQYF. CDR3 in DNA: TGCGCCAGCAGCCCCCGGACCATTAGCACAGATACGCAGTATTTT.

This sequence joins TRBV6-5 and TRBJ1-5, with 9 bases matching TRBD1. This CDR3 has 15 residues. Germline CDR1 MNHEY, CDR2 SVGAGI. V was pared by 5 bases and J by 5 bases, with 7 bases of the junction left unmatched. The CDR3 DNA reads as TGTGCCAGCAGTAGATCCGGGACAGGGTATCAGCCCCAGCATTTT. Translating gives CASSRSGTGYQPQHF.

The chain joins TRBV13 to TRBJ2-7, with TRBD1 identical over 9 bases. Germline CDR1 and CDR2: PRHDT and FYEKMQ (reference sequence). The CDR3 covers 14 residues. V lost 7 bases and J lost 5; bases outside the gene matches: 9. The CDR3 here is CASKLRTGDHEQYF. In DNA, the CDR3 is TGTGCCAGCAAGCTAAGGACAGGGGACCACGAGCAGTACTTC.

This clone was seen a few times. The V call is TRBV28, the J call TRBJ1-5; 7 nucleotides match TRBD1. The V gene's germline CDR1 is MDHEN and CDR2 SYDVKM. V shed 5 bases, J shed 9 bases, and the junction held 16 bases outside the gene matches. CDR3 length: 16 residues. Here the CDR3 reads CASSPRTGRSGSPQHF. The CDR3 region has the DNA TGTGCCAGCAGTCCCCGGACAGGTCGCTCCGGTTCGCCCCAGCATTTT.

For the CDR3, the DNA is TGCAGTGCTAGACAGATAGAGACCCAGTACTTC. The encoded protein is CSARQIETQYF. The chain links TRBV20-1 to TRBJ2-5, with D hard to call. Per germline, CDR1 DFQATT and CDR2 SNEGSKA (reference sequence). V lost 2 bases and J lost 4, with 5 bases in between. This CDR3 is built from 11 residues.

The CDR3: CASSPDRVSYEQYF. Here the CDR3 DNA reads TGTGCCAGCAGTCCTGACAGGGTCTCCTACGAGCAGTACTTC. The J gene is TRBJ2-7, the V gene TRBV6-1, with 7 bases that match TRBD1. This CDR3 has 14 residues. CDR1 is MNHNS and CDR2 is SASEGT in the germline V gene. V lost 5 bases, J lost 0 bases, and 4 bases stayed unmatched.

This clone showed up just a few times. This chain connects TRBV7-9 to TRBJ2-1; 9 bases line up with TRBD2. The CDR3 consists of 16 residues. The ends lost 1 base at V and 8 bases at J; junction bases unmatched: 9. Germline CDR1 reads SEHNR; CDR2 reads FQNEAQ (reference sequence). The CDR3 DNA reads TGTGCCAGCAGCTTAGAGTGGGCTAGCGGGGTTTATGAGCAGTTCTTC. Translated: CASSLEWASGVYEQFF.

This clone was seen only once. The rearrangement uses TRBV15 and TRBJ1-4; D uncertain. The CDR3 contains 12 residues. The ends were cut back, 0 bases at V and 7 bases at J, with 3 bases in the middle. Germline loops: CDR1 LNHNV, CDR2 YYDKDF (reference sequence). Here the CDR3 reads CATSRETEKLFF. The CDR3 bases are TGTGCCACCAGCAGAGAGACTGAAAAACTGTTTTTT.

V usage is TRBV28 and J usage is TRBJ1-3, with 7 positions matching TRBD1. Germline lookup yields CDR1 MDHEN and CDR2 SYDVKM. This CDR3 has 16 residues. Trimming at V came to 7 bases and at J to 0 bases, leaving 9 bases not matched to a gene. Here the CDR3 DNA reads TGTGCCAGCACCCCACAGGGGCTAGACTCTGGAAACACCATATATTTT. Translated, it gives CASTPQGLDSGNTIYF.

The chain combines TRBV7-2 with TRBJ2-7; perhaps TRBD1 as D (5 bases). The germline V gene has CDR1 SGHTA and CDR2 FQGNSA. This CDR3 comprises 13 residues. Trimming left V 1 base short and J 3 bases short, with 7 bases between. The CDR3 sequence: CASSLGTLYEQYF. CDR3 bases: TGTGCCAGCAGCTTAGGGACACTCTACGAGCAGTACTTC. Looking up the rest from reference TRBV7-2 and TRBJ2-7 gives the full variable domain: GAGVSQSPSNKVTEKGKDVELRCDPISGHTALYWYRQSLGQGLEFLIYFQGNSAPDKSGLPSDRFSAERTGGSVSTLTIQRTQQEDSAVYLCASSLGTLYEQYFGPGTRLTVT.

This clone was seen just once. This rearrangement joins TRBV11-2 to TRBJ1-4; TRBD1 matches 9 bases. The length of the CDR3 is 16 residues. The V and J ends lost 1 base and 5 bases, in that order; junction bases with no gene match: 5. Germline V gene sequence: CDR1 SGHAT, CDR2 FQNNGV. DNA for the CDR3: TGTGCCAGCAGCTTAGGGGCCGGACAGGGGAATGAAAAACTGTTTTTT. The encoded protein is CASSLGAGQGNEKLFF.

This clone occurred a few times. The chain couples TRBV27 to TRBJ2-7, with a possible D match to TRBD1 (6 bases). The germline V gene has CDR1 MNHEY and CDR2 SMNVEV (reference sequence). The CDR3 is made up of 16 amino acids. The V end was cut by 7 bases, the J end by 0 bases, with 19 bases between. CDR3 in DNA: TGTGCCAGCACTGAACAGGGACCTCCGAGCTCCTACGAGCAGTACTTC. Its translation: CASTEQGPPSSYEQYF.

The gene calls are TRBV10-3 and TRBJ1-6; 10 bases map to TRBD1. Germline lookup yields CDR1 ENHRY and CDR2 SYGVKD. The junction had 3 bases not matched to a gene; V was cut back by 4 bases and J by 9 bases. This CDR3 region has 14 residues. The CDR3 coding sequence is TGTGCCATCAGTGTGGGGACAGGGGCTTCACCCCTCCACTTT. Protein: CAISVGTGASPLHF.

The chain combines TRBV28 with TRBJ2-7; D is unresolved. CDR1 and CDR2 (germline): MDHEN, SYDVKM. V was pared by 8 bases and J by 0 bases, with 14 bases between. The CDR3 has 14 amino acids. CDR3: CASRHEESSYEQYF. The CDR3 DNA reads as TGTGCCAGCCGACATGAGGAGAGCTCCTACGAGCAGTACTTC.

This clone was counted a single time. The V call is TRBV10-3, the J call TRBJ2-1, with 10 bases identical to TRBD1. Germline loops: CDR1 ENHRY, CDR2 SYGVKD. The CDR3 contains 14 residues. J gave up 5 bases and V 6 bases, and 4 bases lay outside the gene matches. The CDR3 is CAIRRQGANNEQFF. CDR3 bases: TGTGCCATCAGGAGACAGGGGGCTAACAATGAGCAGTTCTTC.

The genes are TRBV27 and TRBJ2-7, with 15 positions matching TRBD2. V lost 5 bases and J lost 6; bases outside the gene matches: 5. This CDR3 spans 15 amino acids. Germline V gives CDR1 MNHEY, CDR2 SMNVEV (reference sequence). CDR3 residues: CASSRTSGGAVEQYF. The CDR3 region has the DNA TGTGCCAGCAGTCGGACTAGCGGGGGGGCCGTCGAGCAGTACTTC.

The chain employs TRBV28 and TRBJ2-1; perhaps TRBD2 as D (6 bases). V lost 9 bases to trimming and J lost 3 bases, with 9 bases between them. Germline V CDR1 and CDR2: MDHEN, SYDVKM. There are 12 residues in the CDR3. DNA for the CDR3: TGTGCCAGTCTGACTAGCTACAATGAGCAGTTCTTC. It translates to CASLTSYNEQFF.

This chain links TRBV19 with TRBJ1-1; D might be TRBD1 (5 bases). The germline V gene encodes CDR1 LNHDA and CDR2 SQIVND (reference sequence). Trimming took 5 bases from V and 2 from J, leaving 15 bases between them. This CDR3 is 15 amino acids long. The CDR3 DNA follows: TGTGCCAGTAGTCTGACAGTGAAAAGTAACACTGAAGCTTTCTTT. This translates into CASSLTVKSNTEAFF.